Each of the 31 T cell receptor beta chains below was sequenced from the same sample in a study of blood T cell repertoires in COVID-19. The method was immunoSEQ multiplex PCR; TCRdb's version includes in-frame clones alone and lacks a portion of them. There are roughly 300,000 clones in the sample; approximately 84% occur only once, and roughly 1.6% lies in the top ten. What was sequenced was peripheral blood. The receptors here all came from a human donor with COVID-19, enrolled during active disease. The donor label of this sample is uncertain.

The rearrangement uses TRBV10-3 and TRBJ1-2; TRBD1 aligns across 9 bases. Germline lookup yields CDR1 ENHRY and CDR2 SYGVKD. Unmatched junction bases numbered 7, after V lost 8 bases and J lost 6 bases. This CDR3 comprises 13 residues. The CDR3 nucleotides read TGTGCCATCGTACCGGGACAGGGTAATGGCTACACCTTC. Amino acids: CAIVPGQGNGYTF.

The gene calls are TRBV9 and TRBJ1-1; the match to TRBD1 covers 9 bases. Per germline, CDR1 SGDLS and CDR2 YYNGEE. V lost 1 base, J lost 6 bases, and 4 bases stayed unmatched. The CDR3 spans 14 residues. CDR3 sequence: CASSVLGQGAEAFF. CDR3 sequence (DNA): TGTGCCAGCAGCGTATTGGGACAGGGTGCTGAAGCTTTCTTT.

This rearrangement joins TRBV5-4 to TRBJ2-5; 8 bases align to TRBD2. Germline lookup yields CDR1 SGHNT and CDR2 YYREEE (reference sequence). V was pared by 4 bases and J by 5 bases, with 13 bases of the junction left unmatched. The CDR3 has 16 amino acids. This CDR3 reads CASSPDNSGMGETQYF. The CDR3 DNA is TGTGCCAGCAGCCCAGATAATAGCGGGATGGGTGAGACCCAGTACTTC.

This chain links TRBV28 with TRBJ2-1; 9 bases agree with TRBD2. The V segment lost 1 base and the J segment 9 bases; nucleotides outside the gene matches: 10. This CDR3 region has 16 residues. The germline CDR1 and CDR2 sequences are MDHEN and SYDVKM. CDR3 in DNA: TGTGCCAGCAGTTTATTTACTAGCGGGCCATCCGGTGAGCAGTTCTTC. Its translation is CASSLFTSGPSGEQFF.

This clone occurred many times. V and J are TRBV7-2 and TRBJ2-1; possibly TRBD1 for D (6 bases). Germline assignment: CDR1 SGHTA and CDR2 FQGNSA. The length of the CDR3 is 14 residues. Deletions cut 2 bases from V and 8 bases from J, with 13 bases between. CDR3 sequence: CASSLQPDSDEQFF. DNA of the CDR3: TGTGCCAGCAGCTTACAACCGGACAGTGATGAGCAGTTCTTC. The entire variable domain, with the rest obtained from reference TRBV7-2 and TRBJ2-1, is as follows: GAGVSQSPSNKVTEKGKDVELRCDPISGHTALYWYRQSLGQGLEFLIYFQGNSAPDKSGLPSDRFSAERTGGSVSTLTIQRTQQEDSAVYLCASSLQPDSDEQFFGPGTRLTVL.

In DNA, the CDR3 is TGCGCCAGCAGTGGATTAGCGGGAGGGGATGAGCAGTTCTTC. Its translation is CASSGLAGGDEQFF. This sequence joins TRBV10-2 and TRBJ2-1; 11 bases agree with TRBD2. Germline assignment: CDR1 WSHSY and CDR2 SAAADI. CDR3 length: 14 residues. The trim removed 4 bases at V and 8 bases at J, leaving 4 bases unmatched.

The chain has TRBV28 and TRBJ1-3; 7 bases are a match to TRBD1. Trimming removed 6 bases from V and 2 bases from J; junction bases left unmatched: 7. Germline CDR1 reads MDHEN; CDR2 reads SYDVKM. CDR3 length equals 15 residues. CDR3 sequence reads: CASSRDQGAGNTIYF. CDR3 coding DNA: TGTGCCAGCAGCCGAGACCAGGGGGCTGGAAACACCATATATTTT.

The chain employs TRBV7-9 and TRBJ2-3; a weak D match, TRBD2 (6 bases). This CDR3 spans 14 amino acids. In germline, CDR1 is SEHNR, CDR2 FQNEAQ (reference sequence). V lost 5 bases, J lost 2 bases, and 11 bases lay in between. The CDR3 DNA sequence: TGTGCCAGCAGCCCGGCGGGGTTCACAGATACGCAGTATTTT. Encoded protein: CASSPAGFTDTQYF.

This clone was seen ten or more times. The chain joins TRBV28 to TRBJ1-2; D might be TRBD1 (6 bases). V lost 5 bases and J lost 8, with 30 bases in between. The CDR3 is 18 residues long. Per the germline V gene, CDR1 is MDHEN and CDR2 is SYDVKM. The CDR3 coding sequence is TGTGCCAGCAGTGATATTTATGACAGGCGACTCGTTTTAAGGGGCTACACCTTC. Translated: CASSDIYDRRLVLRGYTF.

This sequence joins TRBV5-4 and TRBJ2-5, with D possibly being TRBD1 (5 bases). Looked up from germline, CDR1 is SGHNT and CDR2 is YYREEE (reference sequence). V lost 0 bases and J lost 2, with 11 bases in between. The CDR3 extends over 15 amino acids. The CDR3, as DNA: TGTGCCAGCAGCTTGGCCGTTCAGGGTCAAGAGACCCAGTACTTC. The encoded protein is CASSLAVQGQETQYF.

This clone showed up just once. The V gene is TRBV6-5, the J gene TRBJ2-5, with D uncertain. V was trimmed by 2 bases and J by 0 bases, leaving 10 bases between them. Germline V lookup: CDR1 MNHEY, CDR2 SVGAGI. The CDR3 sequence is 15 residues long. DNA of the CDR3: TGTGCCAGCAGTTACCTCCCGGAGTACCAAGAGACCCAGTACTTC. As protein: CASSYLPEYQETQYF.

The rearrangement joins TRBV30 to TRBJ2-2; TRBD1 matches 7 bases. Germline-derived CDR1 and CDR2 are GTSNPN and SVGIG (reference sequence). The V and J ends lost 5 bases and 2 bases, in that order; junction bases with no gene match: 8. The CDR3 runs to 15 residues. The CDR3 DNA is TGTGCCTGGGACGGCTGGACAGGCAACACCGGGGAGCTGTTTTTT. Translating it yields CAWDGWTGNTGELFF.

This chain uses TRBV4-1 with TRBJ2-2, with a weak D call TRBD1 (6 bases). V was cut by 1 base and J by 7 bases, with 13 bases left in between. The CDR3 has 15 residues. Germline V gene sequence: CDR1 MGHRA, CDR2 YSYEKL. CDR3 bases: TGCGCCAGCAGCCAAGCCCAGGGGTTCGTCGGGGAGCTGTTTTTT. Translation: CASSQAQGFVGELFF.

This clone was observed once. The V gene is TRBV4-3, the J gene TRBJ2-7, with 8 nucleotides matching TRBD1. The CDR3 runs 15 residues. From germline, CDR1 is LGHNA and CDR2 YSLEER. J was trimmed by 2 bases and V by 1 base; bases with no gene match: 4. CDR3 coding DNA: TGCGCCAGCAGCCAAGCCTTGACAGGGGCCTACGAGCAGTACTTC. Protein sequence: CASSQALTGAYEQYF.

This clone appeared a single time. The V gene is TRBV6-5, the J gene TRBJ1-1; D unclear. The germline V and J ends were trimmed by 2 bases and 3 bases, with 13 bases remaining between them. The CDR3 runs 15 residues. Per germline, CDR1 MNHEY and CDR2 SVGAGI. In DNA form, the CDR3 reads TGTGCCAGCAGTTACCATGGGAGCCCGGACACTGAAGCTTTCTTT. Protein: CASSYHGSPDTEAFF.

The chain recombines TRBV3-1 (or the pseudogene TRBV3-2) with TRBJ2-5; 8 bases line up with TRBD2. V was clipped by 4 bases and J by 5 bases; unmatched bases: 6. CDR1 is LGHDT and CDR2 is YNNKEL in the germline V gene (reference sequence). The CDR3 loop spans 14 amino acids. This CDR3 reads CASSRSGAWETQYF. CDR3 coding DNA: TGTGCCAGCAGCCGTAGCGGGGCCTGGGAGACCCAGTACTTC.

The chain uses TRBV28 and TRBJ1-5; D is uncertain. The CDR3 is 14 residues long. V lost 3 bases to trimming and J lost 1 base, with 7 bases between them. In germline, CDR1 is MDHEN, CDR2 SYDVKM. CDR3 DNA: TGTGCCAGCAGTTTCGCAGGAAGCAATCAGCCCCAGCATTTT. Amino acid sequence: CASSFAGSNQPQHF.

DNA of the CDR3: TGTGCCAGCGGCGGGACAGGGCGTCAGCCCCAGCATTTT. Encoded protein: CASGGTGRQPQHF. The chain has TRBV6-5 and TRBJ1-5, with 9 bases identical to TRBD1. From germline, CDR1 is MNHEY and CDR2 SVGAGI. The ends lost 8 bases at V and 6 bases at J; junction bases unmatched: 5. This CDR3 is built from 13 residues.

This clone was seen a single time. The chain couples TRBV11-2 to TRBJ2-1; D gene unclear. CDR1 is SGHAT, CDR2 FQNNGV, per germline. The CDR3 is 13 amino acids. The V and J ends lost 4 bases and 5 bases respectively, with 9 bases between them. As DNA, the CDR3 is TGTGCCAGCAGCTCTCTGCGAGACAATGAGCAGTTCTTC. Residues: CASSSLRDNEQFF. The full variable domain, its missing parts supplied by reference TRBV11-2 and TRBJ2-1, is EAGVAQSPRYKIIEKRQSVAFWCNPISGHATLYWYQQILGQGPKLLIQFQNNGVVDDSQLPKDRFSAERLKGVDSTLKIQPAKLEDSAVYLCASSSLRDNEQFFGPGTRLTVL.

This chain links TRBV27 with TRBJ1-3; D possibly corresponds to TRBD1 (5 bases). Trimming left V 4 bases short and J 4 bases short, with 11 bases between. The CDR3 has 14 residues. Germline CDR1 reads MNHEY; CDR2 reads SMNVEV (reference sequence). The CDR3 loop is CASSSLTDGNTIYF. In DNA form, the CDR3 reads TGTGCCAGCAGTTCACTGACAGACGGAAACACCATATATTTT.

V gene TRBV9 combines with J gene TRBJ2-3, with 10 positions matching TRBD2. The junction had 11 bases not matched to a gene; V was cut back by 4 bases and J by 0 bases. This CDR3 spans 18 amino acids. Per the germline V gene, CDR1 is SGDLS and CDR2 is YYNGEE. The CDR3 nucleotides read TGTGCCAGCAGCTCTAAACCGACTAGCGGGTATAGCACAGATACGCAGTATTTT. Protein sequence: CASSSKPTSGYSTDTQYF.

The chain carries TRBV11-2 and TRBJ2-1; D perhaps matches TRBD1 (5 bases). The CDR3 runs to 16 residues. Germline V gene sequence: CDR1 SGHAT, CDR2 FQNNGV. Trimming pared 5 bases from V and 10 bases from J, leaving 24 bases between. CDR3 in amino acids: CASSLSGNTPNGEQFF. In nucleotides, the CDR3 is TGTGCCAGCAGCCTATCAGGGAATACCCCCAATGGGGAGCAGTTCTTC.

This chain joins TRBV7-3 and TRBJ1-2; TRBD1 agrees at 7 bases. J lost 1 base, V lost 3 bases, and 8 bases had no gene match. Germline values: CDR1 SGHTA, CDR2 FQGTGA. CDR3 length: 16 amino acids. The CDR3 reads CASSFAGTAVNYGYTF. DNA of the CDR3: TGTGCCAGCAGCTTCGCCGGGACAGCAGTTAACTATGGCTACACCTTC.

CDR3 in DNA: TGTGCCACCTCTATCTGGGCTAGCCTCTACAATGAGCAGTTCTTC. Its protein product is CATSIWASLYNEQFF. V and J are TRBV7-3 and TRBJ2-1; tentatively, D is TRBD2 (5 bases). Between the trimmed V and J ends, which lost 10 bases and 3 bases, there was a span of 19 bases. Per germline, CDR1 SGHTA and CDR2 FQGTGA. This CDR3 has 15 amino acids.

The V call is TRBV28, the J call TRBJ1-5; the match to TRBD1 covers 11 bases. Germline CDR1 is MDHEN and CDR2 is SYDVKM. V was clipped by 5 bases and J by 9 bases; unmatched bases: 9. There are 15 residues in the CDR3. The CDR3 is CASSGDRGLWGPQHF. The CDR3 DNA sequence: TGTGCCAGCAGTGGGGACAGGGGGTTATGGGGGCCCCAGCATTTT.

This clone was observed once. The gene calls are TRBV7-2 and TRBJ2-1, with 7 bases that match TRBD1. V trimming: 1 base; J trimming: 12 bases; junction bases outside the gene matches: 6. CDR3 length: 13 residues. The V gene's germline CDR1 is SGHTA and CDR2 FQGNSA. The CDR3 nucleotides are TGTGCCAGCAGCTTAGAGGGACAGTCTGGGCAGTTCTTC. Translating gives CASSLEGQSGQFF.

The rearrangement joins TRBV5-6 to TRBJ1-5; no definite D call. With 4 bases removed from V and 5 bases from J, the gap between germline ends came to 10 bases. CDR3 length: 13 residues. The germline gives CDR1 SGHDT, CDR2 YYEEEE. This chain's CDR3 is CASSRWGDQPQHF. The CDR3 nucleotides are TGTGCCAGCAGCCGGTGGGGAGATCAGCCCCAGCATTTT.

The J gene is TRBJ2-2, the V gene TRBV28; a weak D match, TRBD1 (7 bases). Germline values: CDR1 MDHEN, CDR2 SYDVKM. CDR3 length: 18 amino acids. V was pared by 6 bases and J by 5 bases, with 25 bases between. This chain's CDR3 is CASSNSGGGQDITGELFF. CDR3 nucleotide sequence: TGTGCCAGCAGCAACTCAGGGGGAGGACAGGACATTACCGGGGAGCTGTTTTTT. Full variable domain (rest looked up from reference TRBV28 and TRBJ2-2): DVKVTQSSRYLVKRTGEKVFLECVQDMDHENMFWYRQDPGLGLRLIYFSYDVKMKEKGDIPEGYSVSREKKERFSLILESASTNQTSMYLCASSNSGGGQDITGELFFGEGSRLTVL.

The chain uses TRBV6-5 and TRBJ2-6; the D gene is possibly TRBD1 (6 bases). In germline, CDR1 is MNHEY, CDR2 SVGAGI. The germline V and J ends were trimmed by 5 bases and 0 bases, with 8 bases remaining between them. The CDR3 consists of 15 residues. CDR3 DNA: TGTGCCAGCAGTAGGGACAACTCTGGGGCCAACGTCCTGACTTTC. This encodes CASSRDNSGANVLTF.

Only a few counts were recorded for this clone. The CDR3 sequence is CASSLSGPNYNEQFF. The CDR3 region has the DNA TGTGCCAGCAGCTTATCGGGTCCTAACTACAATGAGCAGTTCTTC. The chain employs TRBV7-9 and TRBJ2-1; D remains unclear. In germline, CDR1 is SEHNR, CDR2 FQNEAQ (reference sequence). This CDR3 is 15 amino acids long. Between the trimmed V and J ends, which lost 2 bases and 3 bases, there was a span of 11 bases.

The rearrangement uses TRBV5-4 and TRBJ2-7, with a possible D match to TRBD2 (6 bases). The germline V gene has CDR1 SGHNT and CDR2 YYREEE (reference sequence). CDR3 length: 16 amino acids. Deletions cut 4 bases from V and 0 bases from J, with 17 bases between. In nucleotides, the CDR3 is TGTGCCAGCAGCCCTGACGGTAGCGGTGGCTCCTACGAGCAGTACTTC. Translation gives CASSPDGSGGSYEQYF.